The 27 T cell receptor beta chains below all came from one sample that was sequenced in a study of siplizumab effects on memory and regulatory T cells (dated by TCRdb to the late 2010s). The library was prepared using the immunoSEQ multiplex PCR assay. Imported from immuneACCESS, the table was reduced by TCRdb to in-frame sequences with V and J called. These copies leave out some clones; in studies compared against another copy, an unresolved V gene accounts for under half, and the cause of the remainder is not known. Counted in this sample were around 110,000 clones; around 94% of them appeared once. The ten largest clonotypes hold around 1.5% of the sample. The sample was non-Treg CD4+ T cells sorted from blood. The cell subset or site label, as the study defines it: FACS-sorted unstimulated CD4+ non-regulatory T cells. These receptor sequences come from a human donor in good health.

V gene TRBV5-6 combines with J gene TRBJ1-5, with TRBD1 matching over 7 bases. Germline values: CDR1 SGHDT, CDR2 YYEEEE. Trimming removed 0 bases from V and 2 bases from J; junction bases left unmatched: 2. CDR3 length: 15 amino acids. CDR3: CASSLGQGGNQPQHF. CDR3 nucleotide sequence: TGTGCCAGCAGCTTGGGGCAGGGGGGCAATCAGCCCCAGCATTTT.

The CDR3 nucleotides are TGTGCCAGCAGTGAAGAGAATGTCGGGACCACTGAAGCTTTCTTT. Residues: CASSEENVGTTEAFF. The chain links TRBV2 to TRBJ1-1; perhaps TRBD1 as D (5 bases). The CDR3 totals 15 residues. Germline values: CDR1 SNHLY, CDR2 FYNNEI. Between the trimmed V and J ends, which lost 1 base and 4 bases, there was a span of 13 bases.

V gene TRBV5-1 combines with J gene TRBJ2-2; TRBD1 matches 7 bases. The CDR3 has 15 residues. The junction had 7 bases not matched to a gene; V was cut back by 5 bases and J by 3 bases. Germline V gene lookup returns CDR1 SGHRS and CDR2 YFSETQ. The CDR3 spells CASRLQGRDTGELFF. DNA of the CDR3: TGCGCCAGCAGGCTACAGGGGAGAGACACCGGGGAGCTGTTTTTT.

In this sample, this clone turned up once. J is TRBJ1-1 and V is TRBV6-5; unclear D gene. The CDR3 sequence is 15 residues long. Germline CDR1 and CDR2: MNHEY and SVGAGI. V lost 4 bases and J 4 bases, leaving 16 bases between the germline ends. The CDR3 DNA reads as TGTGCCAGCAGTTCTACGACTGACTACGGCACTGAAGCTTTCTTT. Translation: CASSSTTDYGTEAFF.

The chain employs TRBV5-6 and TRBJ2-5, with D unresolved. In germline, CDR1 is SGHDT, CDR2 YYEEEE. V was pared by 4 bases and J by 3 bases, with 4 bases between. The CDR3 is 11 residues long. CDR3 in DNA: TGTGCCAGCAGCCGAGAAGAGACCCAGTACTTC. Translation gives CASSREETQYF.

V and J are TRBV18 and TRBJ2-1, with D uncertain. V gave up 4 bases and J gave up 5 bases, with 6 bases separating them. The CDR3 loop spans 12 amino acids. From germline, CDR1 is KGHSH and CDR2 LQKENI. The chain's CDR3 is CASSQTNNEQFF. The CDR3 coding sequence is TGTGCCAGCTCACAAACGAACAATGAGCAGTTCTTC.

The chain employs TRBV9 and TRBJ2-5; possibly TRBD2 for D (6 bases). The CDR3 is 15 amino acids. Germline CDR1 is SGDLS and CDR2 is YYNGEE. V was pared by 4 bases and J by 1 base, with 14 bases between. The CDR3 region is CASSPSGLLQETQYF. CDR3 DNA: TGTGCCAGCAGCCCTTCGGGACTTCTCCAAGAGACCCAGTACTTC.

The V gene is TRBV6-1, the J gene TRBJ2-7; D ambiguous. The CDR3 has 13 amino acids. Per the germline V gene, CDR1 is MNHNS and CDR2 is SASEGT. V lost 6 bases to trimming and J lost 1 base, with 10 bases between them. Here the CDR3 reads CASRVGPSYEQYF. The CDR3, as DNA: TGTGCCAGCAGGGTAGGACCTTCCTACGAGCAGTACTTC.

The rearrangement links TRBV28 to TRBJ2-7; possible D gene TRBD1, 6 bases. CDR1 and CDR2 from the germline V gene are MDHEN and SYDVKM. This CDR3 spans 14 amino acids. Between the trimmed V and J ends, which lost 3 bases and 4 bases, there was a span of 13 bases. CDR3: CASSLGTPVYEQYF. The DNA for the CDR3 is TGTGCCAGCAGTTTGGGGACACCAGTTTACGAGCAGTACTTC.

The J gene is TRBJ2-1, the V gene TRBV2; 9 bases map to TRBD2. CDR3 length equals 15 residues. The V and J ends lost 5 bases and 4 bases, in that order; junction bases with no gene match: 6. Germline values: CDR1 SNHLY, CDR2 FYNNEI. The CDR3 bases are TGTGCCAGCAGTAGGGGACTAGCAGAGTACAATGAGCAGTTCTTC. This codes for CASSRGLAEYNEQFF.

The chain links TRBV5-1 to TRBJ1-1; TRBD1 matches 7 bases. Unmatched junction bases numbered 2, after V lost 0 bases and J lost 3 bases. In germline, CDR1 is SGHRS, CDR2 YFSETQ. The CDR3 has 14 amino acids. Written as DNA, the CDR3 is TGCGCCAGCAGCTTGGACAGGGGTGACACTGAAGCTTTCTTT. Translation gives CASSLDRGDTEAFF.

This chain connects TRBV29-1 to TRBJ1-1; 7 bases map to TRBD1. V trimming: 7 bases; J trimming: 6 bases; junction bases outside the gene matches: 11. CDR3 length equals 13 residues. Germline V gene lookup returns CDR1 SQVTM and CDR2 ANQGSEA. CDR3 DNA sequence: TGCAGCGCAACAAGACAGGGTAACGCTGAAGCTTTCTTT. Translated: CSATRQGNAEAFF.

This sequence joins TRBV7-9 and TRBJ2-5, with D possibly called TRBD1 or TRBD2 (6 bases each). The V end lost 5 bases, the J end lost 4 bases, and 14 bases lay between the germline ends. The CDR3 extends over 14 amino acids. The germline CDR1 and CDR2 sequences are SEHNR and FQNEAQ (reference sequence). The CDR3 DNA reads TGTGCCAGCAGCCCTTTTGGGGGGCGAGAGACCCAGTACTTC. Amino acid sequence: CASSPFGGRETQYF.

This clone was found once. The chain carries TRBV2 and TRBJ2-4, with a weak D call TRBD1 (5 bases). Germline assignment: CDR1 SNHLY and CDR2 FYNNEI. The ends were cut back, 4 bases at V and 4 bases at J, with 8 bases in the middle. The length of the CDR3 is 13 residues. The CDR3 is CASSVDNKNIQYF. The CDR3 region has the DNA TGTGCCAGCAGTGTGGACAATAAAAACATTCAGTACTTC.

J is TRBJ2-2 and V is TRBV27, with 7 bases fitting TRBD1. Trimming cost V 7 bases and J 4 bases; bases outside gene matches: 9. Germline V gene lookup returns CDR1 MNHEY and CDR2 SMNVEV (reference sequence). The CDR3 loop spans 15 amino acids. The CDR3 loop reads CASTKGGTVTGELFF. The DNA of the CDR3 is TGTGCCAGCACCAAAGGGGGCACAGTCACCGGGGAGCTGTTTTTT.

The J gene is TRBJ2-7, the V gene TRBV6-5; D unclear. CDR3 length: 11 amino acids. Germline lookup yields CDR1 MNHEY and CDR2 SVGAGI. Trimming pared 4 bases from V and 4 bases from J, leaving 5 bases between. CDR3 DNA: TGTGCCAGCAGTTCTCGTTACGAGCAGTACTTC. Translating gives CASSSRYEQYF.

The chain couples TRBV27 to TRBJ2-2; 7 positions agree with TRBD2. The J segment lost 7 bases and the V segment lost 5 bases, leaving 4 bases of the junction unmatched. The V gene's germline CDR1 is MNHEY and CDR2 SMNVEV (reference sequence). The CDR3 totals 13 residues. The CDR3 reads CASSLRGVGELFF. Written as DNA, the CDR3 is TGTGCCAGCAGTCTACGGGGGGTCGGGGAGCTGTTTTTT.

The rearrangement links TRBV4-2 to TRBJ1-5, with a possible D match to TRBD1 (6 bases). CDR1 is LGHNA and CDR2 is YNFKEQ in the germline V gene. Trimming took 1 base from V and 7 from J, leaving 11 bases between them. The CDR3 length is 14 residues. The chain's CDR3 is CASSQAGARQPQHF. Here the CDR3 DNA reads TGTGCCAGCAGCCAAGCAGGGGCCAGACAGCCCCAGCATTTT.

The rearrangement links TRBV15 to TRBJ2-5; D gene uncertain. V was clipped by 0 bases and J by 7 bases, with 15 bases between them. This CDR3 spans 15 amino acids. Germline V lookup: CDR1 LNHNV, CDR2 YYDKDF (reference sequence). The CDR3 coding sequence is TGTGCCACCAGCAGAGATGCGTCCCTGCCAGGGACCCAGTACTTC. Translation: CATSRDASLPGTQYF.

The J gene is TRBJ2-7, the V gene TRBV7-8; 9 nucleotides agree with TRBD2. The CDR3 loop spans 16 amino acids. After removal of 2 bases from V and 0 bases from J, the junction contained 5 bases not matched to a gene. Germline V CDR1 and CDR2: SGHVS, FQNEAQ. The CDR3 here is CASSLRLAGNSYEQYF. CDR3 DNA: TGTGCCAGCAGCTTAAGGCTAGCGGGGAACTCCTACGAGCAGTACTTC.

The chain couples TRBV18 to TRBJ2-7; 7 bases map to TRBD2. Trimming at V came to 3 bases and at J to 2 bases, leaving 10 bases not matched to a gene. The length of the CDR3 is 16 residues. CDR1 is KGHSH, CDR2 LQKENI, per germline. The CDR3 DNA sequence: TGTGCCAGCTCACCTGGTTCCTGGGGGGGAACCTACGAGCAGTACTTC. Encoded protein: CASSPGSWGGTYEQYF. Full variable domain (missing parts from reference TRBV18 and TRBJ2-7): NAGVMQNPRHLVRRRGQEARLRCSPMKGHSHVYWYRQLPEEGLKFMVYLQKENIIDESGMPKERFSAEFPKEGPSILRIQQVVRGDSAAYFCASSPGSWGGTYEQYFGPGTRLTVT.

The genes are TRBV14 and TRBJ2-1, with a possible D match to TRBD2 (5 bases). Between the trimmed V and J ends, which lost 5 bases and 4 bases, there was a span of 12 bases. The CDR3 has 14 residues. Per the germline V gene, CDR1 is SGHDN and CDR2 is FVKESK. CDR3 sequence reads: CASSVTGDYNEQFF. The CDR3, as DNA: TGTGCCAGCAGCGTAACCGGGGATTACAATGAGCAGTTCTTC. The full variable domain, rest sourced from reference TRBV14 and TRBJ2-1, is EAGVTQFPSHSVIEKGQTVTLRCDPISGHDNLYWYRRVMGKEIKFLLHFVKESKQDESGMPNNRFLAERTGGTYSTLKVQPAELEDSGVYFCASSVTGDYNEQFFGPGTRLTVL.

This chain uses TRBV14 with TRBJ2-6; no clear D gene. Deletions cut 3 bases from V and 2 bases from J, with 11 bases between. This CDR3 is built from 16 residues. Germline V gene lookup returns CDR1 SGHDN and CDR2 FVKESK. The CDR3 nucleotides read TGTGCCAGCAGCCATCTTTTGGGGACTGGGGCCAACGTCCTGACTTTC. Translated, it gives CASSHLLGTGANVLTF.

The chain has TRBV4-1 and TRBJ2-1, with TRBD1 as a possible D gene (7 bases). V was clipped by 0 bases and J by 6 bases, with 18 bases between them. The germline gives CDR1 MGHRA, CDR2 YSYEKL. The CDR3 is 17 residues long. The CDR3 DNA sequence: TGCGCCAGCAGCCAAGAAGTGACAGGGACTCGACCCAATGAGCAGTTCTTC. This codes for CASSQEVTGTRPNEQFF.

The chain combines TRBV2 with TRBJ2-7, with TRBD1 matching 9 bases. J gave up 0 bases and V 0 bases, and 9 bases lay outside the gene matches. CDR1 is SNHLY, CDR2 FYNNEI, per germline. The CDR3 consists of 18 residues. CDR3: CASSEALHRGQGSYEQYF. CDR3 nucleotide sequence: TGTGCCAGCAGTGAAGCGCTTCATCGGGGACAGGGCTCCTACGAGCAGTACTTC.

This chain links TRBV7-8 with TRBJ1-4; D is possibly TRBD1 (5 bases). Trimming took off 6 bases at V and 8 bases at J, with 16 bases between the two ends. Germline V CDR1 and CDR2: SGHVS, FQNEAQ. The CDR3 extends over 14 amino acids. In DNA, the CDR3 is TGTGCCAGCAGGGGCGGGGGTTCTGGGGAAAAACTGTTTTTT. It encodes CASRGGGSGEKLFF.

This chain joins TRBV19 and TRBJ1-5; 8 nucleotides agree with TRBD1. The V and J ends lost 6 bases and 5 bases, in that order; junction bases with no gene match: 9. Germline-derived CDR1 and CDR2 are LNHDA and SQIVND (reference sequence). The CDR3 extends over 15 amino acids. CDR3 sequence: CASRGHRGGDQPQHF. CDR3 in DNA: TGTGCCAGTAGGGGCCACAGGGGGGGAGATCAGCCCCAGCATTTT.